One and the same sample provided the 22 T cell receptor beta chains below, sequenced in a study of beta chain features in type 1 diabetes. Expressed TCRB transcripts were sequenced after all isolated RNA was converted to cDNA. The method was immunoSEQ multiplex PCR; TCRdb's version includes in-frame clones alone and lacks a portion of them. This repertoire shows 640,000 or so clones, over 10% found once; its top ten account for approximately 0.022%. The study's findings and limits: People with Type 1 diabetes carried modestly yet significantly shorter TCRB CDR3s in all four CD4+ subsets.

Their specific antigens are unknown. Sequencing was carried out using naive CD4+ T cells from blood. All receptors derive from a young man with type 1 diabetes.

CDR3 DNA: TGTGCCAGCTCACCTTCAGGGCTGCGACAGACAGAATCTGGGGCCAACGTCCTGACTTTC. It encodes CASSPSGLRQTESGANVLTF. The chain combines TRBV18 with TRBJ2-6; possibly TRBD1 for D (5 bases). This CDR3 region has 20 residues. Germline lookup yields CDR1 KGHSH and CDR2 LQKENI. V was clipped by 3 bases and J by 1 base, with 22 bases between them.

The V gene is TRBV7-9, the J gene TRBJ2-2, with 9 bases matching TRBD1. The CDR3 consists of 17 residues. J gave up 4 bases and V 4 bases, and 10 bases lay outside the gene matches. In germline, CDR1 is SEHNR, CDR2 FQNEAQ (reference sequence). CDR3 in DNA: TGTGCCAGCAGCTCACCCCTCGGGACAGGGTCCACCGGGGAGCTGTTTTTT. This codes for CASSSPLGTGSTGELFF.

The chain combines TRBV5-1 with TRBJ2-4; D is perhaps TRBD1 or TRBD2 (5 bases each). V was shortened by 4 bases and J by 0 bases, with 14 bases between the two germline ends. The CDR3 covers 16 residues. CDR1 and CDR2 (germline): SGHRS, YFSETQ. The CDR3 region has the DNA TGCGCCAGCAGCGCATCCGGGGCCCCAGCCAAAAACATTCAGTACTTC. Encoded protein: CASSASGAPAKNIQYF.

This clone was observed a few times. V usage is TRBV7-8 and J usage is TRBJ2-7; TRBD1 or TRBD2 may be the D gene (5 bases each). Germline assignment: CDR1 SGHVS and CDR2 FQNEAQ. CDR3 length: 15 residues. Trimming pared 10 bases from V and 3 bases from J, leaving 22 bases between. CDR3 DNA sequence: TGTGCCACCCAGGGAAGGAGAGGGACGAACTACGAGCAGTACTTC. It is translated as CATQGRRGTNYEQYF.

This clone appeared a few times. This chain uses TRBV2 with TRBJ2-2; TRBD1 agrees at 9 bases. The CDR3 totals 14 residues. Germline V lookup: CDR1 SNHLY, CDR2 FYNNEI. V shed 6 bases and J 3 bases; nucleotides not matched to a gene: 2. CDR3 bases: TGTGCCAGCAGCGGACAGGGGCACACCGGGGAGCTGTTTTTT. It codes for CASSGQGHTGELFF.

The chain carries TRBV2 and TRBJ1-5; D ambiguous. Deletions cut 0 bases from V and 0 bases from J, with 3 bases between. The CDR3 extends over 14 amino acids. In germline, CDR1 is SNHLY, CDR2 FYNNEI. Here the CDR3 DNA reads TGTGCCAGCAGTGAAGCGAGTAGCAATCAGCCCCAGCATTTT. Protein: CASSEASSNQPQHF. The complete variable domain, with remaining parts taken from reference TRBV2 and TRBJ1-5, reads EPEVTQTPSHQVTQMGQEVILRCVPISNHLYFYWYRQILGQKVEFLVSFYNNEISEKSEIFDDQFSVERPDGSNFTLKIRSTKLEDSAMYFCASSEASSNQPQHFGDGTRLSIL.

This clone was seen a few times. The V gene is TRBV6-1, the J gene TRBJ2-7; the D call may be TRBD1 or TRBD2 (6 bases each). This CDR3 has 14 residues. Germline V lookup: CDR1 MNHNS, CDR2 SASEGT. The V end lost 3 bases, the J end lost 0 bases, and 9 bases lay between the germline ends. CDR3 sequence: CASSEGGSSYEQYF. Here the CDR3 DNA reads TGTGCCAGCAGTGAGGGGGGCAGCTCCTACGAGCAGTACTTC.

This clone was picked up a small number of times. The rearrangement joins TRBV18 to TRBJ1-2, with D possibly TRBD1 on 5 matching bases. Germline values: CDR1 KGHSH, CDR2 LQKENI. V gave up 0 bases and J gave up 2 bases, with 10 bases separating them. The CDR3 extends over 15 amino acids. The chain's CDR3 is CASSPPSGANYGYTF. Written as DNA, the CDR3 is TGTGCCAGCTCACCACCGTCCGGGGCGAACTATGGCTACACCTTC. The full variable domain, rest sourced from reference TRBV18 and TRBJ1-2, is NAGVMQNPRHLVRRRGQEARLRCSPMKGHSHVYWYRQLPEEGLKFMVYLQKENIIDESGMPKERFSAEFPKEGPSILRIQQVVRGDSAAYFCASSPPSGANYGYTFGSGTRLTVV.

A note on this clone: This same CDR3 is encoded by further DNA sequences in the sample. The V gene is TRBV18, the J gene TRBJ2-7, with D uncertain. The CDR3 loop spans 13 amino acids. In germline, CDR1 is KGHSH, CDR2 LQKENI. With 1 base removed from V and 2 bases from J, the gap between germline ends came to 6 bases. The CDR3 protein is CASSPQGTYEQYF. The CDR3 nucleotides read TGTGCCAGCTCACCACAGGGTACCTACGAGCAGTACTTC.

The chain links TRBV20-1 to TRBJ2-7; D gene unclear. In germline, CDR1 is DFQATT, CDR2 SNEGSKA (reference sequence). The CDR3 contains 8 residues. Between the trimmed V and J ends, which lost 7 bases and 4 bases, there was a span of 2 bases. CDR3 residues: CSGYEQYF. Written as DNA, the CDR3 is TGCAGTGGTTACGAGCAGTACTTC.

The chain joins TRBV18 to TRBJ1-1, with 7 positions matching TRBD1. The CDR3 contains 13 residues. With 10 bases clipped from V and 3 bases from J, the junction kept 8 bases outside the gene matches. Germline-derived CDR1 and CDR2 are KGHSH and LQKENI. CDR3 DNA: TGTGCCACAGTACAGGGGAGGGACACTGAAGCTTTCTTT. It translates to CATVQGRDTEAFF. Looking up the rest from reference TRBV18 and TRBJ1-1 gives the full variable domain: NAGVMQNPRHLVRRRGQEARLRCSPMKGHSHVYWYRQLPEEGLKFMVYLQKENIIDESGMPKERFSAEFPKEGPSILRIQQVVRGDSAAYFCATVQGRDTEAFFGQGTRLTVV.

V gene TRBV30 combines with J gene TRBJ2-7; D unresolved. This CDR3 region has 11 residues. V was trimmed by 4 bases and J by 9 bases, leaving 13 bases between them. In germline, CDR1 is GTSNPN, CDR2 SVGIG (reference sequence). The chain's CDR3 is CAWNTDARQYF. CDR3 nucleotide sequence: TGTGCCTGGAATACGGACGCGCGGCAGTACTTC.

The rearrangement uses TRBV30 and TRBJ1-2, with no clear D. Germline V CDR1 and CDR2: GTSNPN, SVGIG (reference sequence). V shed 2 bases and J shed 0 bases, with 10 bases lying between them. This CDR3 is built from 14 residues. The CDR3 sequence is CAWSRQAPNYGYTF. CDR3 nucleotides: TGTGCCTGGAGTAGGCAGGCTCCTAACTATGGCTACACCTTC.

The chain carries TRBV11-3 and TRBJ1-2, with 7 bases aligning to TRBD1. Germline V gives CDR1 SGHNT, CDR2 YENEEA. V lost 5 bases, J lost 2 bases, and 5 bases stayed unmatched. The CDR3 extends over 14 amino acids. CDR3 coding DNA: TGTGCCAGCAGCCCTGAGGGACAGAACTATGGCTACACCTTC. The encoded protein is CASSPEGQNYGYTF.

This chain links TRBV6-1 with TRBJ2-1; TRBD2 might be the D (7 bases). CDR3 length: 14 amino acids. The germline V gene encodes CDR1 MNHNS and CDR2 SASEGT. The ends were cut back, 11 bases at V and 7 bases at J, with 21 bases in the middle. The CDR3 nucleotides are TGTGCCGGGAGCCGACCGGGGGGCCGGAATGAGCAGTTCTTC. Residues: CAGSRPGGRNEQFF.

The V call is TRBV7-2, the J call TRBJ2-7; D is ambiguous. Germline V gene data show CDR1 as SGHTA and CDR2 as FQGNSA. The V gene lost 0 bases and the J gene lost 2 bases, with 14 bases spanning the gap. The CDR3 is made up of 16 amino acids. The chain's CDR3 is CASSLAGKLFPYEQYF. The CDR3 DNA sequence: TGTGCCAGCAGCTTAGCGGGCAAACTATTCCCCTACGAGCAGTACTTC. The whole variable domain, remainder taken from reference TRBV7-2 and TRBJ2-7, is GAGVSQSPSNKVTEKGKDVELRCDPISGHTALYWYRQSLGQGLEFLIYFQGNSAPDKSGLPSDRFSAERTGGSVSTLTIQRTQQEDSAVYLCASSLAGKLFPYEQYFGPGTRLTVT.

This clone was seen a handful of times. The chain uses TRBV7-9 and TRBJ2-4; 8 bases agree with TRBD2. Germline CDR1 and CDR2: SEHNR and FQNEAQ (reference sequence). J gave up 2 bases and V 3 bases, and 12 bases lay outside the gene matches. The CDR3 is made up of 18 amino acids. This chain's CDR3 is CASSFDPGLALTKNIQYF. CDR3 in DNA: TGTGCCAGCAGCTTCGACCCCGGACTAGCTTTAACCAAAAACATTCAGTACTTC.

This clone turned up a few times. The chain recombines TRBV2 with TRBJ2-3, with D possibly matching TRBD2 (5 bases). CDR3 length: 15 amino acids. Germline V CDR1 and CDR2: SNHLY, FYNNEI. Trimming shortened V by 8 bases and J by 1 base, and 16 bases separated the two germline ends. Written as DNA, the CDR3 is TGTGCCAGCTCCCTCGGGGATCCGGGCACAGATACGCAGTATTTT. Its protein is CASSLGDPGTDTQYF.

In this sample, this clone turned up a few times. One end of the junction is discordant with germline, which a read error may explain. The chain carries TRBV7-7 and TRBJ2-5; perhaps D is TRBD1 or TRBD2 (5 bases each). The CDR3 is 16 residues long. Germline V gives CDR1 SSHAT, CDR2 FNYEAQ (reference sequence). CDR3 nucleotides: TGTGCTAGCAGCCTGACAAGCGAGGGGACCCGGGAGACCCAGTACTTC. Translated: CASSLTSEGTRETQYF.

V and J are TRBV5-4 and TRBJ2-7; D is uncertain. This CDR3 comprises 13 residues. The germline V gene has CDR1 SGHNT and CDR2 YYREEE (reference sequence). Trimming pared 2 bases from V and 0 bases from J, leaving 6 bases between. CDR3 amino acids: CASSFFASYEQYF. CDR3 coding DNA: TGTGCCAGCAGCTTTTTCGCCTCCTACGAGCAGTACTTC.

The CDR3 sequence is CASSQDRGAETQYF. CDR3 in DNA: TGCGCCAGCAGCCAGGACAGGGGAGCGGAGACCCAGTACTTC. This chain links TRBV5-1 with TRBJ2-5; TRBD1 agrees at 9 bases. Germline V gene sequence: CDR1 SGHRS, CDR2 YFSETQ. After removal of 4 bases from V and 5 bases from J, the junction contained 6 bases not matched to a gene. The CDR3 totals 14 residues.

The CDR3 DNA is TGTGCCAGCTCACCAAGGGACAGGGGGACTGAAGCTTTCTTT. Protein: CASSPRDRGTEAFF. The chain combines TRBV18 with TRBJ1-1; the match to TRBD1 covers 11 bases. Germline V lookup: CDR1 KGHSH, CDR2 LQKENI. V lost 2 bases and J lost 5; bases outside the gene matches: 1. This CDR3 is 14 amino acids long.